This record concerns one T cell receptor beta chain sequence. The sample belongs to a study of control samples from healthy donors and cancer patients. Trimming took 4 bases from V and 8 from J; bases not matched to a gene: 16. Germline V gene sequence: CDR1 SQVTM, CDR2 ANQGSEA. CDR3 length: 15 amino acids. Data came from immunoSEQ multiplex PCR; TCRdb stores just in-frame clones and leaves some out. The sample shows about 130,000 clones, nearly 90% of them seen only once. The specimen sequenced was blood. The rearrangement links TRBV29-1 to TRBJ1-1; 7 nucleotides align to TRBD1. The sequence derives from a man aged 50-59 years in good health. CDR3 sequence: CSVVRQGVRDDEAFF. The CDR3 DNA follows: TGCAGCGTTGTCCGCCAGGGGGTAAGGGACGACGAAGCTTTCTTT. The whole variable domain, filled in from reference TRBV29-1 and TRBJ1-1, reads SAVISQKPSRDICQRGTSLTIQCQVDSQVTMMFWYRQQPGQSLTLIATANQGSEATYESGFVIDKFPISRPNLTFSTLTVSNMSPEDSSIYLCSVVRQGVRDDEAFFGQGTRLTVV.